This TCR beta chain was retrieved from a study of cytotoxic CD8 clonotypes in ibrutinib-treated CLL. Whole-study context: For this cohort, patients were about a dozen relapsed/refractory and approximately 14 treatment-naive, while under 18 were IGHV unmutated.

Data came from immunoSEQ multiplex PCR; TCRdb stores just in-frame clones and leaves some out. The sample carries approximately 13,000 clones, roughly 70% recorded once. Trimming left V 0 bases short and J 2 bases short, with 9 bases between. The CDR3 sequence is 15 residues long. Germline-derived CDR1 and CDR2 are KGHSH and LQKENI. The TCR beta libraries used 2 to 2.5 micrograms of genomic DNA that came from cryopreserved PBMCs. This sequence originates from a human donor with chronic lymphocytic leukemia. The V gene is TRBV18, the J gene TRBJ2-3; D is possibly TRBD1 (5 bases). The material sequenced was PBMCs, taken before ibrutinib treatment. The CDR3 spells CASSPPGRATDTQYF. The CDR3 bases are TGTGCCAGCTCACCACCTGGCAGGGCCACAGATACGCAGTATTTT. The complete variable domain, with remaining parts taken from reference TRBV18 and TRBJ2-3, reads NAGVMQNPRHLVRRRGQEARLRCSPMKGHSHVYWYRQLPEEGLKFMVYLQKENIIDESGMPKERFSAEFPKEGPSILRIQQVVRGDSAAYFCASSPPGRATDTQYFGPGTRLTVL.